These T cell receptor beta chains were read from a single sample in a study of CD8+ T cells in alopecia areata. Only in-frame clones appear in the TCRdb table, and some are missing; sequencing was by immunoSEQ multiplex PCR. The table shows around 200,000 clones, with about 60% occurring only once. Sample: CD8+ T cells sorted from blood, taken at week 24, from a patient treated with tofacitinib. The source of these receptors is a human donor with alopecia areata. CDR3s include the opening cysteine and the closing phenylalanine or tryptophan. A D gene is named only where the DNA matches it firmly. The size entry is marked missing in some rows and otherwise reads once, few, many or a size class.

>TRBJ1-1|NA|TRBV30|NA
TGTGCCTGGAGCCCTACCACTGAAGCTTTCTTT
CAWSPTTEAFF
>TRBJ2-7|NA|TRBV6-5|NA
TGTGCCAGCAGTCCGGGGGCTAGCTCCTACGAGCAGTACTTC
CASSPGASSYEQYF
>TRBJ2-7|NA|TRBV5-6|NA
TGTGCCAGCAGCTTGGGCAACTCCTACGAGCAGTACTTC
CASSLGNSYEQYF
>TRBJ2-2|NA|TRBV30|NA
TGTGCCTGGAGCCCTGGAGTGGGCCCGGCCGGGGAGCTGTTTTTT
CAWSPGVGPAGELFF
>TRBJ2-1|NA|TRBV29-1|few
TGCAGCGTTCCGTTTTACAATGAGCAGTTCTTC
CSVPFYNEQFF
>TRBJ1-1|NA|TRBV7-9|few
TGTGCCAGCAGCCCGGCGGGTTCGACGAACACTGAAGCTTTCTTT
CASSPAGSTNTEAFF
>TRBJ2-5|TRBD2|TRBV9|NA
TGTGCCAGCAGTCACAGCGGGGGTATCCAAGAGACCCAGTACTTC
CASSHSGGIQETQYF
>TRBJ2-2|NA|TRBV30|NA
TGTGCCTGGAGTGTATTAACCGGGGAGCTGTTTTTT
CAWSVLTGELFF
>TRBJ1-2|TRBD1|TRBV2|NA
TGTGCCAGCAGGGGGGACAGAGATGGCTACACCTTC
CASRGDRDGYTF
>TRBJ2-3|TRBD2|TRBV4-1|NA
TGCGCCAGCACGGGGGGTCAGGGCACAGATACGCAGTATTTT
CASTGGQGTDTQYF
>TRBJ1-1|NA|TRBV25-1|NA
TGTGCCAGCAGCCCACGGGGGAGGGCGCCGACTGAAGCTTTCTTT
CASSPRGRAPTEAFF
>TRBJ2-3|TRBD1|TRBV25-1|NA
TGTGCCAGCCGCACGGGACAGGGCACAGATACGCAGTATTTT
CASRTGQGTDTQYF
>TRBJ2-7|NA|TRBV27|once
TGTGCCAGCAGTTTGCAGGGGTCGTACGAGCAGTACTTC
CASSLQGSYEQYF
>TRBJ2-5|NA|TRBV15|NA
TGTGCCACCAGCAGAGATCGTGGGAGGCTCCAAGAGACCCAGTACTTC
CATSRDRGRLQETQYF
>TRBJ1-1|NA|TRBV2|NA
TGTGCCAGCAAGGTAGGGGGAGGCACTGAAGCTTTCTTT
CASKVGGGTEAFF
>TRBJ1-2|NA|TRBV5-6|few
TGTGCCAGCAGCTTGCCCTCGGCAGGGGAGGGCTACACCTTC
CASSLPSAGEGYTF
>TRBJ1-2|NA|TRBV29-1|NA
TGCAGCGTCCCAAGCGGGGAAAAGGGCTATGGCTACACCTTC
CSVPSGEKGYGYTF
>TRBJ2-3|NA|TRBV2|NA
TGTGCCAGCAGTGAAGGAAGAGTCACTAGCACAGATACGCAGTATTTT
CASSEGRVTSTDTQYF
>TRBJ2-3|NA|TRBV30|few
TGTGCCTGGAGTGAGGCTACTAGCACAGATACGCAGTATTTT
CAWSEATSTDTQYF
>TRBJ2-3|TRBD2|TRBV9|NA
TGTGCCAGCAGCCTTAGCGGGGGGGCGGCAGATACGCAGTATTTT
CASSLSGGAADTQYF
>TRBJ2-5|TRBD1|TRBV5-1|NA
TGCGCCAGCAGCGGAACAGGGGTCCCACCTCAAGAGACCCAGTACTTC
CASSGTGVPPQETQYF
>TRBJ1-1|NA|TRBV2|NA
TGTGCCAGCAACTCCGGCAGTTACGTGAACACTGAAGCTTTCTTT
CASNSGSYVNTEAFF
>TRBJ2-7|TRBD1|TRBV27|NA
TGTGCCAGCAGTTTATCGGTCCGGACAGGGGACGCCTACGAGCAGTACTTC
CASSLSVRTGDAYEQYF
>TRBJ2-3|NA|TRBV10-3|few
TGTGCCATCAGTGAAGGTTACAGGGAGACGACAGATACGCAGTATTTT
CAISEGYRETTDTQYF
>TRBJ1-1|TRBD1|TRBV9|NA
TGTGCCAGCACTTCCGGACAGGTTGGGGACACTGAAGCTTTCTTT
CASTSGQVGDTEAFF
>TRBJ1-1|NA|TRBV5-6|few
TGTGCCAGCAGCTTAGTCACCGGGTCTGAAGCTTTCTTT
CASSLVTGSEAFF
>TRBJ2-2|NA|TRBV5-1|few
TGCGCCAGCAGCTTAAAAATGCGTCAGCACACCGGGGAGCTGTTTTTT
CASSLKMRQHTGELFF
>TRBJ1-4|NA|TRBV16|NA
TGTGCCAGCAGCCAATCGATAGCCCCACCCAGTGAAAAACTGTTTTTT
CASSQSIAPPSEKLFF
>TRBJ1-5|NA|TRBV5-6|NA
TGTGCCAGCAGCTTGAGTGTCGGCAATCAGCCCCAGCATTTT
CASSLSVGNQPQHF